The 7 T cell receptor beta chains reported below all come from one sample, sequenced in a study of sequential checkpoint blockade in melanoma. The assay was immunoSEQ multiplex PCR, and TCRdb's table has in-frame clones only and misses some. The sample contains about 21,000 clones, about 27% of which appear only once. Treatment defined: randomized to nivolumab then ipilimumab (arm A) or the reverse (arm B). The source material was tumor tissue (inferred from file names), sampled from a patient given nivolumab and ipilimumab in sequence. These receptors all stem from a human donor with melanoma.

This chain connects TRBV9 to TRBJ2-7, with TRBD1 identical over 7 bases. Germline trimming cut 6 bases from V and 6 bases from J; bases unmatched to any gene: 6. The germline gives CDR1 SGDLS, CDR2 YYNGEE. The CDR3 sequence is 12 residues long. CDR3 protein: CASTDRDGEQYF. DNA of the CDR3: TGTGCCAGCACCGACAGGGACGGCGAGCAGTACTTC. Drawing the rest from reference TRBV9 and TRBJ2-7, the complete variable domain is DSGVTQTPKHLITATGQRVTLRCSPRSGDLSVYWYQQSLDQGLQFLIQYYNGEERAKGNILERFSAQQFPDLHSELNLSSLELGDSALYFCASTDRDGEQYFGPGTRLTVT.

This clone was counted at least ten times. The J gene is TRBJ1-5, the V gene TRBV7-6; unclear D gene. The CDR3 has 16 amino acids. Germline V gene sequence: CDR1 SGHVS, CDR2 FNYEAQ. V lost 5 bases, J lost 0 bases, and 14 bases lay in between. As DNA, the CDR3 is TGTGCCAGCAGCCCTCTACGTATCGGTAGCAATCAGCCCCAGCATTTT. Amino acids: CASSPLRIGSNQPQHF.

There are many counts of this clone. CDR3 in amino acids: CASSGNTRRAEAFF. The CDR3 coding sequence is TGTGCCAGCAGCGGAAACACGCGCCGGGCTGAAGCTTTCTTT. This chain links TRBV11-3 with TRBJ1-1, with no clear D. Germline V gene sequence: CDR1 SGHNT, CDR2 YENEEA. The CDR3 spans 14 residues. V was trimmed by 5 bases and J by 6 bases, leaving 16 bases between them.

The chain links TRBV12-5 to TRBJ1-5, with D unclear. Between the trimmed V and J ends, which lost 6 bases and 7 bases, there was a span of 13 bases. The CDR3 contains 13 residues. CDR1 is LGHNT, CDR2 FRNRAP, per germline. Here the CDR3 DNA reads TGTGCTAGTGGCCGGGATCTAGGACAGCCCCAGCATTTT. Translation: CASGRDLGQPQHF.

The chain employs TRBV19 and TRBJ1-3; D possibly corresponds to TRBD1 (6 bases). CDR1 LNHDA and CDR2 SQIVND come from the germline V gene (reference sequence). This CDR3 region has 14 residues. The ends were cut back, 7 bases at V and 0 bases at J, with 10 bases in the middle. CDR3 residues: CASTLDSSGNTIYF. CDR3 coding DNA: TGTGCCAGTACCCTGGACAGCTCTGGAAACACCATATATTTT.

This clone turned up a few times. The chain is built from TRBV11-3 and TRBJ2-5; a possible D gene is TRBD1 (5 bases). In germline, CDR1 is SGHNT, CDR2 YENEEA. This CDR3 region has 14 residues. V lost 2 bases to trimming and J lost 1 base, with 8 bases between them. The chain's CDR3 is CASSLSRVQETQYF. As DNA, the CDR3 is TGTGCCAGCAGCTTAAGCAGGGTCCAAGAGACCCAGTACTTC.

Sample share makes this clone medium-sized. This CDR3 reads CAWSVGRGSGNTIYF. CDR3 nucleotides: TGTGCCTGGAGTGTGGGCAGGGGCTCTGGAAACACCATATATTTT. The chain combines TRBV30 with TRBJ1-3; maybe TRBD1 (6 bases). The V end was cut by 0 bases, the J end by 0 bases, with 9 bases between. Per the germline V gene, CDR1 is GTSNPN and CDR2 is SVGIG (reference sequence). The CDR3 has 15 residues.